The 26 T cell receptor beta chains below were found in one sample sequenced in a study of blood T cell repertoires in COVID-19. Sequencing used immunoSEQ multiplex PCR; TCRdb keeps in-frame clones, though not all of them. The sample has roughly 43,000 clones, about nine tenths seen once. Sequencing used peripheral blood. Receptor source: a human donor in a cohort sampled during active COVID-19.

This clone was counted once. The chain couples TRBV7-8 to TRBJ2-1; D possibly corresponds to TRBD1 (6 bases). Germline V gene sequence: CDR1 SGHVS, CDR2 FQNEAQ. The CDR3 has 16 residues. The V end lost 1 base, the J end lost 1 base, and 11 bases lay between the germline ends. CDR3 sequence (DNA): TGTGCCAGCAGCTTAGAGGCTAGGGGGTCCTACAATGAGCAGTTCTTC. Its protein is CASSLEARGSYNEQFF.

The chain recombines TRBV7-9 with TRBJ1-1, with a weak D call TRBD1 (6 bases). Germline V gene lookup returns CDR1 SEHNR and CDR2 FQNEAQ (reference sequence). With 1 base removed from V and 1 base from J, the gap between germline ends came to 7 bases. CDR3 size: 14 residues. CDR3 sequence: CASSLVGQNTEAFF. DNA of the CDR3: TGTGCCAGCAGCTTAGTGGGACAGAACACTGAAGCTTTCTTT.

This chain links TRBV4-1 with TRBJ1-5; weak D call: TRBD1 (5 bases). The CDR3 is 20 amino acids. Germline CDR1 is MGHRA and CDR2 is YSYEKL. The V end was cut by 0 bases, the J end by 0 bases, with 21 bases between. CDR3 sequence (DNA): TGCGCCAGCAGCCAAGAGGGAGGAAGGGGACGGAGAAATAGCAATCAGCCCCAGCATTTT. It yields the protein CASSQEGGRGRRNSNQPQHF.

In this sample, this clone turned up a few times. This rearrangement joins TRBV19 to TRBJ1-5, with D possibly being TRBD1 (6 bases). The CDR3 spans 15 residues. V was trimmed by 6 bases and J by 2 bases, leaving 14 bases between them. Germline V gene sequence: CDR1 LNHDA, CDR2 SQIVND (reference sequence). CDR3 nucleotides: TGTGCCAGTAGGGACCAGGGGTATCGCAATCAGCCCCAGCATTTT. It yields the protein CASRDQGYRNQPQHF.

About this clone: A read error may account for a junction end that differs from germline. This sequence joins TRBV19 and TRBJ1-1; no clear D. The germline V gene encodes CDR1 LNHDA and CDR2 SQIVND (reference sequence). The CDR3 spans 13 residues. The CDR3 DNA follows: TGTGCCAGTAGTATAGTGAAGAGGGAGGCCCACTCCTTT. Amino acids: CASSIVKREAHSF.

This chain uses TRBV27 with TRBJ2-7; TRBD1 is a possible D gene (6 bases). Germline CDR1 MNHEY, CDR2 SMNVEV (reference sequence). The V and J ends lost 0 bases and 4 bases respectively, with 13 bases between them. There are 15 residues in the CDR3. For the CDR3, the DNA is TGTGCCAGCAGTTTATCGCAGGGGACCGCTTACGAGCAGTACTTC. This gives the protein CASSLSQGTAYEQYF.

This chain connects TRBV25-1 to TRBJ1-6; D is undetermined. Trimming shortened V by 6 bases and J by 7 bases, and 13 bases separated the two germline ends. CDR1 and CDR2 (germline): MGHDK, SYGVNS. The CDR3 has 14 amino acids. The DNA of the CDR3 is TGTGCCAGCAGCTTAACACGTTTCAATTCACCCCTCCACTTT. Protein product: CASSLTRFNSPLHF.

This clone was found a few times. The chain couples TRBV7-9 to TRBJ2-7, with a tentative D call TRBD1 (6 bases). Germline V lookup: CDR1 SEHNR, CDR2 FQNEAQ (reference sequence). The CDR3 is made up of 16 amino acids. Deletions cut 2 bases from V and 1 base from J, with 15 bases between. The CDR3 region has the DNA TGTGCCAGCAGCTTAAGTTTTGGACAGATATCCTACGAGCAGTACTTC. It translates to CASSLSFGQISYEQYF.

The gene calls are TRBV21-1 and TRBJ2-2; TRBD2 is the table's D call and was not checked against the DNA. TRBV21-1 corresponds to a pseudogene. The CDR3 is made up of 14 amino acids. Here the CDR3 reads CASTSGVNTGELFF. As DNA, the CDR3 is TGTGCCAGCACTAGCGGGGTTAACACCGGGGAGCTGTTTTTT.

This chain connects TRBV5-1 to TRBJ2-7; 9 bases agree with TRBD1. This CDR3 has 15 residues. Germline V gives CDR1 SGHRS, CDR2 YFSETQ. Germline trimming cut 4 bases from V and 2 bases from J; bases unmatched to any gene: 7. The CDR3 reads CASSITGGHPYEQYF. The CDR3 DNA reads TGCGCCAGCAGCATAACAGGGGGCCACCCCTACGAGCAGTACTTC.

This rearrangement joins TRBV6-2 or TRBV6-3 to TRBJ1-1, with D possibly being TRBD1 (6 bases). The germline CDR1 and CDR2 sequences are MNHEY and SVGEGT. With 4 bases removed from V and 4 bases from J, the gap between germline ends came to 13 bases. The length of the CDR3 is 14 residues. The CDR3 DNA is TGTGCCAGCAGTTCCTTCCCAGGGGCCACTGAAGCTTTCTTT. Its translation is CASSSFPGATEAFF.

This chain joins TRBV7-9 and TRBJ1-3; maybe TRBD1 (5 bases). The CDR3 runs 17 residues. V dropped 1 base and J dropped 0 bases, with 13 bases sitting between them. Germline V CDR1 and CDR2: SEHNR, FQNEAQ (reference sequence). The CDR3 region is CASSLGSGDLSGNTIYF. The DNA for the CDR3 is TGTGCCAGCAGCTTAGGCAGCGGGGACCTCTCTGGAAACACCATATATTTT.

The V gene is TRBV29-1, the J gene TRBJ1-1; D may be TRBD1 (5 bases). Germline CDR1 and CDR2: SQVTM and ANQGSEA. V was trimmed by 3 bases and J by 3 bases, leaving 14 bases between them. This CDR3 region has 14 residues. The CDR3 protein is CSVDPQGGDTEAFF. For the CDR3, the DNA is TGCAGCGTTGATCCGCAGGGCGGGGACACTGAAGCTTTCTTT.

This clone was observed once. This chain connects TRBV11-2 to TRBJ1-2, with D uncertain. Trimming removed 1 base from V and 4 bases from J, with 7 bases in between. The germline V gene encodes CDR1 SGHAT and CDR2 FQNNGV. The CDR3 totals 13 residues. CDR3 sequence (DNA): TGTGCCAGCAGCTTAGTAGATCGCTATGGCTACACCTTC. It specifies CASSLVDRYGYTF.

CDR3 residues: CASSWVTGANTEAFF. CDR3 in DNA: TGCGCCAGCAGCTGGGTGACAGGGGCGAACACTGAAGCTTTCTTT. This chain connects TRBV5-1 to TRBJ1-1, with 8 positions matching TRBD1. This CDR3 region has 15 residues. V lost 3 bases to trimming and J lost 1 base; unmatched junction nucleotides: 5. Germline V lookup: CDR1 SGHRS, CDR2 YFSETQ.

In this sample, this clone turned up a few times. V and J are TRBV7-7 and TRBJ1-3, with a tentative D call TRBD1 (5 bases). Germline V gives CDR1 SSHAT, CDR2 FNYEAQ (reference sequence). This CDR3 spans 15 amino acids. Between the trimmed V and J ends, which lost 5 bases and 3 bases, there was a span of 14 bases. This CDR3 is CASSRDAGFGNTIYF. The CDR3 DNA sequence: TGTGCCAGCAGCCGCGATGCAGGGTTTGGAAACACCATATATTTT.

J is TRBJ2-1 and V is TRBV21-1; the tabulated D call, TRBD2, remains unverified against the DNA. TRBV21-1 is flagged as a pseudogene. The CDR3 contains 18 residues. DNA of the CDR3: TGTGCCAGCAGCAAATTTAGCGGGGGGCTCAAAGGGAACAATGAGCAGTTCTTC. Its protein product is CASSKFSGGLKGNNEQFF.

The chain carries TRBV19 and TRBJ1-4; tentatively, D is TRBD1 (5 bases). Trimming shortened V by 5 bases and J by 2 bases, and 12 bases separated the two germline ends. Germline CDR1 reads LNHDA; CDR2 reads SQIVND (reference sequence). The CDR3 covers 15 residues. The CDR3 DNA follows: TGTGCCAGTAGTGTGAGACAGTCGACTAATGAAAAACTGTTTTTT. It is translated as CASSVRQSTNEKLFF.

The rearrangement links TRBV24-1 to TRBJ2-5; 12 bases are a match to TRBD2. Germline V lookup: CDR1 KGHDR, CDR2 SFDVKD. The CDR3 has 17 amino acids. Losses at the gene ends were 2 bases for V and 4 bases for J; bases not matched to a gene: 7. The CDR3 loop is CATSDSRLAGVGETQYF. CDR3 in DNA: TGTGCCACCAGTGATTCCCGACTAGCGGGAGTAGGAGAGACCCAGTACTTC.

The gene calls are TRBV6-5 and TRBJ2-7; tentatively, D is TRBD2 (7 bases). The CDR3 is 15 amino acids. CDR1 MNHEY and CDR2 SVGAGI come from the germline V gene. Trimming shortened V by 6 bases and J by 1 base, and 16 bases separated the two germline ends. In DNA form, the CDR3 reads TGTGCCAGCAGCGGGGGGCGGGTAGGGTCCTACGAGCAGTACTTC. Encoded protein: CASSGGRVGSYEQYF.

The chain carries TRBV5-1 and TRBJ1-2; D remains unclear. The V gene lost 5 bases and the J gene lost 4 bases, with 15 bases spanning the gap. Germline V gene data show CDR1 as SGHRS and CDR2 as YFSETQ. This CDR3 has 14 residues. This chain's CDR3 is CASSTERGGYGYTF. The CDR3 DNA reads as TGCGCCAGCAGTACAGAGCGGGGAGGCTATGGCTACACCTTC.

The genes are TRBV4-2 and TRBJ2-7; TRBD2 matches at 8 bases. CDR1 is LGHNA, CDR2 YNFKEQ, per germline. This CDR3 region has 14 residues. The V gene end was trimmed by 4 bases and the J gene end by 1 base; junction bases not matched to a gene: 3. This CDR3 reads CASSPSSGSYEQYF. Here the CDR3 DNA reads TGTGCCAGCAGCCCTTCTAGCGGGTCCTACGAGCAGTACTTC.

The CDR3 DNA reads TGTGCCAGCATGGGGGGGAATGAGCAGTTCTTC. It yields the protein CASMGGNEQFF. This chain links TRBV6-6 with TRBJ2-1; 7 nucleotides line up with TRBD2. The CDR3 sequence is 11 residues long. The V and J ends lost 7 bases and 7 bases, in that order; junction bases with no gene match: 1. The germline gives CDR1 MNHNY, CDR2 SVGAGI (reference sequence).

The chain carries TRBV5-1 and TRBJ1-3, with TRBD1 as a possible D gene (6 bases). Germline-derived CDR1 and CDR2 are SGHRS and YFSETQ. This CDR3 spans 16 amino acids. Trimming shortened V by 0 bases and J by 3 bases, and 13 bases separated the two germline ends. The CDR3 loop is CASSLAWGPSGNTIYF. The CDR3 DNA is TGCGCCAGCAGCTTGGCCTGGGGGCCTAGTGGAAACACCATATATTTT.

This chain connects TRBV18 to TRBJ2-7; TRBD1 matches 10 bases. The CDR3 length is 15 residues. Germline V gives CDR1 KGHSH, CDR2 LQKENI. Losses at the gene ends were 3 bases for V and 2 bases for J; bases not matched to a gene: 4. CDR3 coding DNA: TGTGCCAGCTCACCGGGGACAGGGGATACCTACGAGCAGTACTTC. Its translation is CASSPGTGDTYEQYF.

This clone was detected once. The chain uses TRBV5-1 and TRBJ2-5; D gene ambiguous. CDR3 length: 13 amino acids. Trimming left V 5 bases short and J 0 bases short, with 8 bases between. Germline CDR1 SGHRS, CDR2 YFSETQ. CDR3: CASRRMDQETQYF. The CDR3 bases are TGCGCCAGCAGGAGGATGGACCAAGAGACCCAGTACTTC.